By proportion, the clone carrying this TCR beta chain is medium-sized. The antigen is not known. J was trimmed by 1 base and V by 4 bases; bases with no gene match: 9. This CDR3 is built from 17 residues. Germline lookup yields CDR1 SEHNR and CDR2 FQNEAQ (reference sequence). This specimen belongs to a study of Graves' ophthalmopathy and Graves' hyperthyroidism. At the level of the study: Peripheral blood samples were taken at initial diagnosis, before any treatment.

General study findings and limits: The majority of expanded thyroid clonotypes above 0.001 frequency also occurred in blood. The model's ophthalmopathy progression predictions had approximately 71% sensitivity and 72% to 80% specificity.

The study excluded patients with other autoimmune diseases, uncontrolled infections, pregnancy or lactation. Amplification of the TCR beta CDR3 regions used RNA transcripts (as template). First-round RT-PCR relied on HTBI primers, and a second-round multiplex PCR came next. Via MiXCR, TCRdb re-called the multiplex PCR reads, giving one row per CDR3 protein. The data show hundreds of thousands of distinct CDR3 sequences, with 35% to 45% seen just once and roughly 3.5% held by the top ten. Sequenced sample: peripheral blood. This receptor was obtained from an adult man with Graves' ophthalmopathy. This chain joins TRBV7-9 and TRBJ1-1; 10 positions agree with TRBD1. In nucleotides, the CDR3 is TGTGCCAGCAGCTCCCTCGACAGGGGGCTAGAGAACACTGAAGCTTTCTTT. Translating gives CASSSLDRGLENTEAFF.